Listed here are 4 T cell receptor beta chains from one sample, sequenced in a study of T-cell reconstitution after alpha-beta-depleted transplantation in children (dated by TCRdb to 2016 to 2018). Library preparation used PCR. TCRdb records Illumina HiSeq 2500 as the sequencer. To normalize quantification of the TCRbeta repertoire, the TCR libraries were built with molecular barcoding that relied on unique molecular identifiers. In TCRdb, the public reads were trimmed at Q25 with fastp and aligned with MiXCR, with productive beta chains retained. Merged by CDR3 protein, the rows form single entries marked with the most common genes and DNA. For this sample the table gives about 340,000 distinct CDR3 sequences, of which about an eighth were detected only once. The top ten clonotypes cover approximately 4.2% of the sample. The sequencing used PBMCs, collected from the stem cell graft. The receptors here all came from a human donor who donated a stem cell graft to a child with Fanconi anemia.

The genes are TRBV20-1 and TRBJ1-2; 9 bases align to TRBD1. The CDR3 length is 14 residues. V shed 7 bases and J 5 bases; nucleotides not matched to a gene: 11. Germline V gives CDR1 DFQATT, CDR2 SNEGSKA (reference sequence). CDR3 DNA sequence: TGCAGTGTCGCGGCCGAGGACAGGGGTTATGGCTACACCTTC. Translating gives CSVAAEDRGYGYTF.

This chain connects TRBV19 to TRBJ2-6; tentative D call: TRBD1 (5 bases). The germline gives CDR1 LNHDA, CDR2 SQIVND (reference sequence). The CDR3 has 15 residues. Deletions cut 1 base from V and 2 bases from J, with 6 bases between. CDR3 bases: TGTGCCAGTAGTATAGTCAGGGCTGGGGCCAACGTCCTGACTTTC. Amino acid sequence: CASSIVRAGANVLTF.

In this sample, this clonotype turned up many times. The rearrangement links TRBV29-1 to TRBJ1-3; D possibly corresponds to TRBD1 (6 bases). Between the trimmed V and J ends, which lost 2 bases and 8 bases, there was a span of 13 bases. The CDR3 consists of 13 residues. Per germline, CDR1 SQVTM and CDR2 ANQGSEA. CDR3 in DNA: TGCAGCGTTGAACCCCACAGGGTCGACACCATATATTTT. Translated: CSVEPHRVDTIYF.

The chain is built from TRBV7-8 and TRBJ1-2, with D perhaps matching TRBD1 (6 bases). The V end lost 4 bases, the J end lost 1 base, and 13 bases lay between the germline ends. In germline, CDR1 is SGHVS, CDR2 FQNEAQ. The CDR3 is 15 amino acids. The CDR3 nucleotides read TGTGCCAGCAGCTCCCTCAGGGGTCGTAACTATGGCTACACCTTC. Translating it yields CASSSLRGRNYGYTF.